The sequence of this T cell receptor (beta chain) was determined in a study of radiation and T cells in renal cell carcinoma. Study at large: Nephrectomy followed 15 Gy stereotactic body radiation by 4 weeks. Study-level findings and limits: Top tumor clonotypes rose in blood 2 weeks post-radiation, then contracted.

The CDR3 runs 12 residues. The V gene's germline CDR1 is MNHNS and CDR2 SASEGT. The V segment lost 4 bases and the J segment 10 bases; nucleotides outside the gene matches: 6. Measured with immunoSEQ multiplex PCR; TCRdb has only the in-frame clones, and not every one. This table has 100,000 or so clones, roughly 90% appearing once. Comment on this clone: As yet, its antigen is unknown.

The time point here: baseline pretreatment blood. Specified treatment: 15 Gy SBRT to primary tumor, nephrectomy 4 weeks later. Serial blood draws occurred at baseline and 2 and 4 weeks post-SBRT. The tumor was a clear cell renal cell carcinoma. The V call is TRBV6-1, the J call TRBJ1-1; 7 bases align to TRBD1. The TCR comes from a man aged 45-65 years with renal cell carcinoma. The sample here was blood, taken from a patient whose treatment included radiotherapy and nephrectomy. CDR3 sequence reads: CASSVHRGPAFF. In nucleotides, the CDR3 is TGTGCCAGCAGTGTCCACAGGGGTCCAGCTTTCTTT.